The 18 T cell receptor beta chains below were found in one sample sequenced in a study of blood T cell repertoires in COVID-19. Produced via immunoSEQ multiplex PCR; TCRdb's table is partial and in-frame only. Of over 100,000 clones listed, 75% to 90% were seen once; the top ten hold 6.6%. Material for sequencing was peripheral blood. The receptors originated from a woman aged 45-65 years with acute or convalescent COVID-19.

In DNA form, the CDR3 reads TGCGCCAGCAGACGTGACAGGGAGGCGGAAGCTTTCTTT. This sequence encodes CASRRDREAEAFF. The chain recombines TRBV5-1 with TRBJ1-1; 7 positions agree with TRBD1. CDR1 SGHRS and CDR2 YFSETQ come from the germline V gene. The CDR3 is 13 residues long. V was pared by 5 bases and J by 8 bases, with 9 bases of the junction left unmatched. Full variable domain (rest looked up from reference TRBV5-1 and TRBJ1-1): KAGVTQTPRYLIKTRGQQVTLSCSPISGHRSVSWYQQTPGQGLQFLFEYFSETQRNKGNFPGRFSGRQFSNSRSEMNVSTLELGDSALYLCASRRDREAEAFFGQGTRLTVV.

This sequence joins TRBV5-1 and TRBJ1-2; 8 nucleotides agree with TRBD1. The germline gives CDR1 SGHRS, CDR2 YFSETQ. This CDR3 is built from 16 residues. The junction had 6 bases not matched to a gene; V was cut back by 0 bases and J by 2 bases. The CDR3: CASSLGWDRSNYGYTF. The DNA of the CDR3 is TGCGCCAGCAGCTTGGGGTGGGACAGGTCCAACTATGGCTACACCTTC.

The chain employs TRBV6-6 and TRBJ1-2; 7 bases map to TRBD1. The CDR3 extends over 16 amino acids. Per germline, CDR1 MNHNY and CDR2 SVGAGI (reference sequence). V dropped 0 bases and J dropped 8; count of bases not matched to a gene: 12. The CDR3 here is CASSYSRTGTTRGYTF. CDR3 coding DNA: TGTGCCAGCAGTTACTCAAGGACAGGCACGACTAGGGGCTACACCTTC.

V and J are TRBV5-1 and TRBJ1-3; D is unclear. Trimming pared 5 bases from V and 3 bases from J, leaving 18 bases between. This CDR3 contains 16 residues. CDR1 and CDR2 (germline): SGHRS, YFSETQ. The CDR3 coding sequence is TGCGCCAGCAGGGACCGCTCGATACGGGATGGAAACACCATATATTTT. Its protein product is CASRDRSIRDGNTIYF.

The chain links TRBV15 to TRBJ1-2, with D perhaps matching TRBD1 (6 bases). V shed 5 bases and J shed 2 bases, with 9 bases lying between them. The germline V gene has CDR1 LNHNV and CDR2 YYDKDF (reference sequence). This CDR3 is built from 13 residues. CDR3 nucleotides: TGTGCCACCAGCGCGGACAGCAACTATGGCTACACCTTC. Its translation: CATSADSNYGYTF.

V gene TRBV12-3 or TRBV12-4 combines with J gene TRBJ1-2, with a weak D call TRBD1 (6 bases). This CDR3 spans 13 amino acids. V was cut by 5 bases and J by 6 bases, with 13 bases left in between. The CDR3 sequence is CASSAQGRDGYTF. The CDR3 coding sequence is TGTGCCAGCAGTGCGCAGGGGAGGGATGGCTACACCTTC.

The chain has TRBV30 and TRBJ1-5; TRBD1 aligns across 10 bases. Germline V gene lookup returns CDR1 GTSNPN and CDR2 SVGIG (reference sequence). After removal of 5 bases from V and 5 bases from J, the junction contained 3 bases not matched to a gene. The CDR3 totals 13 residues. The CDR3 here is CAWAGQGYQPQHF. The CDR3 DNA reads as TGTGCCTGGGCGGGACAGGGGTATCAGCCCCAGCATTTT.

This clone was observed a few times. The chain's CDR3 is CASSSRQGVNTIYF. The CDR3 nucleotides read TGTGCCAGCAGCTCTCGACAGGGCGTAAACACCATATATTTT. The chain couples TRBV7-2 to TRBJ1-3; TRBD1 matches at 7 bases. This CDR3 contains 14 residues. Germline CDR1 is SGHTA and CDR2 is FQGNSA. The ends lost 4 bases at V and 6 bases at J; junction bases unmatched: 6.

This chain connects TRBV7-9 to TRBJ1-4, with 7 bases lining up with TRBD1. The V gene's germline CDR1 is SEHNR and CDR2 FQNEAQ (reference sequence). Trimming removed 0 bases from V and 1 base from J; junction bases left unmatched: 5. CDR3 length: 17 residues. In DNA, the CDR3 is TGTGCCAGCAGCTTAGCAGGACAGGAAAAAACTAATGAAAAACTGTTTTTT. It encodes CASSLAGQEKTNEKLFF.

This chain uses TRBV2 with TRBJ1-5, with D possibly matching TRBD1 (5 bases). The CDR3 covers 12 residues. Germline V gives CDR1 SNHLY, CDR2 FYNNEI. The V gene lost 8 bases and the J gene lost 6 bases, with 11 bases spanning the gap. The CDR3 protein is CASGRDGQPQHF. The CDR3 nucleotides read TGTGCCAGCGGCAGGGATGGTCAGCCCCAGCATTTT.

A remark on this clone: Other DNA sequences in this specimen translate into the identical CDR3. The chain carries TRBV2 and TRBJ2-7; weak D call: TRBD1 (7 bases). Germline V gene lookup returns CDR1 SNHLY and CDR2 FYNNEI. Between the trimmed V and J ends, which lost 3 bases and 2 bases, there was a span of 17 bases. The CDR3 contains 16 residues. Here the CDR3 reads CASSDPGGRLTYEQYF. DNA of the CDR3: TGTGCCAGCAGTGACCCAGGGGGGAGGCTTACCTACGAGCAGTACTTC.

The CDR3 sequence is CASSPQGGGGPMNTEAFF. The CDR3 DNA is TGTGCCAGCTCACCACAAGGAGGGGGCGGCCCTATGAACACTGAAGCTTTCTTT. V usage is TRBV18 and J usage is TRBJ1-1; 7 bases are shared with TRBD1. The junction had 11 bases not matched to a gene; V was cut back by 1 base and J by 0 bases. CDR1 and CDR2 (germline): KGHSH, LQKENI. This CDR3 has 18 amino acids.

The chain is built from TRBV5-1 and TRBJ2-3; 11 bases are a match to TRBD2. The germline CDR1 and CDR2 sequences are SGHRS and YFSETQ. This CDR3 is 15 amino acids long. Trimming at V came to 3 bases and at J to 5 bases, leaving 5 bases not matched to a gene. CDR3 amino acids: CASSSLTSGGDTQYF. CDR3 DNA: TGCGCCAGCAGCTCGTTAACTAGCGGGGGAGATACGCAGTATTTT.

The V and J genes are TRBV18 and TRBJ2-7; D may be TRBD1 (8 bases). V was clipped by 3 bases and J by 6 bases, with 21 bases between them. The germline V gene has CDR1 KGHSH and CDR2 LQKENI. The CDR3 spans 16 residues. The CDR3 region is CASSPVQGGGPFEQYF. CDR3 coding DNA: TGTGCCAGCTCACCCGTACAGGGGGGGGGCCCCTTCGAGCAGTACTTC.

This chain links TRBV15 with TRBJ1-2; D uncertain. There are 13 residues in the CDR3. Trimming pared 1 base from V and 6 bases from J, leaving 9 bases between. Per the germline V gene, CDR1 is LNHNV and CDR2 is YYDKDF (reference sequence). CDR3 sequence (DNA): TGTGCCACCAGCAGAGTGGAGCGGAATGGCTACACCTTC. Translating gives CATSRVERNGYTF.

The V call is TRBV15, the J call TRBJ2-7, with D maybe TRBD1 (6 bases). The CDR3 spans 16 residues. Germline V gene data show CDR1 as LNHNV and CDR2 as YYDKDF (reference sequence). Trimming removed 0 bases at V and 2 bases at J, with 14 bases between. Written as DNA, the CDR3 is TGTGCCACCAGCAGAGACCGACAGGCTCCAACCTACGAGCAGTACTTC. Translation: CATSRDRQAPTYEQYF.

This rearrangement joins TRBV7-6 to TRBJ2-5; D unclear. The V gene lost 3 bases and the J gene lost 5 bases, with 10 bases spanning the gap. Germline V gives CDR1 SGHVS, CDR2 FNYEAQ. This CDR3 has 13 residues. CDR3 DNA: TGTGCCAGCAGCTTTGCGGTACGGGAGACCCAGTACTTC. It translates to CASSFAVRETQYF.

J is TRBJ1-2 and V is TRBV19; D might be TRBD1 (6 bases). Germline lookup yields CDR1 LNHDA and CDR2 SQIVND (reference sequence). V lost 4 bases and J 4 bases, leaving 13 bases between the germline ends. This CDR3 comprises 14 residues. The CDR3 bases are TGTGCCAGTAGTAAACAGGGAGTTCTCTATGGCTACACCTTC. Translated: CASSKQGVLYGYTF. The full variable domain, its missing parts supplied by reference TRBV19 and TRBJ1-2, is DGGITQSPKYLFRKEGQNVTLSCEQNLNHDAMYWYRQDPGQGLRLIYYSQIVNDFQKGDIAEGYSVSREKKESFPLTVTSAQKNPTAFYLCASSKQGVLYGYTFGSGTRLTVV.